The 26 T cell receptor beta chains in this list originate from one sample, sequenced in a study of cytomegalovirus exposure and HLA in healthy donors. Primers: 60 Vbeta forward and 13 Jbeta reverse. Clones were sequenced by immunoSEQ multiplex PCR, and TCRdb holds only the in-frame ones, with some missing. The sample includes roughly 200,000 clones, under 85% of them seen just once. The specimen was PBMCs. The receptors come from a man aged 45-65 years in good health and CMV-seronegative.

This clone has at least ten counts. V and J are TRBV5-4 and TRBJ2-1; D uncertain. CDR1 and CDR2 (germline): SGHNT, YYREEE (reference sequence). The ends were cut back, 1 base at V and 5 bases at J, with 7 bases in the middle. The CDR3 extends over 13 amino acids. CDR3 residues: CASSLNGDNEQFF. CDR3 coding DNA: TGTGCCAGCAGCTTGAACGGAGACAATGAGCAGTTCTTC.

V and J are TRBV10-3 and TRBJ1-2; D remains unclear. Trimming removed 4 bases at V and 6 bases at J, with 15 bases between. Germline loops: CDR1 ENHRY, CDR2 SYGVKD. The CDR3 has 14 residues. The CDR3, as DNA: TGTGCCATCAGTGCCGGGTCCTACTCCGATGGCTACACCTTC. This translates into CAISAGSYSDGYTF.

The rearrangement links TRBV9 to TRBJ1-4, with a tentative D call TRBD1 (6 bases). The CDR3 extends over 15 amino acids. Trimming left V 4 bases short and J 6 bases short, with 16 bases between. CDR1 and CDR2 from the germline V gene are SGDLS and YYNGEE. In nucleotides, the CDR3 is TGTGCCAGCAGCCCCCAGGGGCAGGAGGATGAAAAACTGTTTTTT. It yields the protein CASSPQGQEDEKLFF.

This clone was picked up one time. The chain combines TRBV19 with TRBJ2-1; TRBD2 might be the D (5 bases). Germline values: CDR1 LNHDA, CDR2 SQIVND (reference sequence). The CDR3 is 14 residues long. V was shortened by 6 bases and J by 9 bases, with 18 bases between the two germline ends. This CDR3 reads CASSLLGSAGEQFF. The CDR3 DNA is TGTGCCAGTAGCCTCTTAGGAAGCGCGGGTGAGCAGTTCTTC.

J is TRBJ1-5 and V is TRBV28; D gene uncertain. Trimming took off 5 bases at V and 6 bases at J, with 17 bases between the two ends. Germline CDR1 MDHEN, CDR2 SYDVKM. The CDR3 is 15 residues long. Here the CDR3 DNA reads TGTGCCAGCAGTACGACGACGATAGGAGGTCAGCCCCAGCATTTT. It translates to CASSTTTIGGQPQHF.

V gene TRBV12-5 combines with J gene TRBJ2-7; TRBD1 is a possible D gene (6 bases). Germline V gives CDR1 LGHNT, CDR2 FRNRAP. Trimming pared 4 bases from V and 6 bases from J, leaving 13 bases between. CDR3 length: 13 amino acids. CDR3 in amino acids: CASGYPPGVEQYF. The CDR3 coding sequence is TGTGCTAGTGGTTACCCACCAGGGGTCGAGCAGTACTTC.

This clone was counted once. V gene TRBV4-2 combines with J gene TRBJ1-1; D is unclear. V dropped 0 bases and J dropped 12 bases, with 17 bases sitting between them. Per germline, CDR1 LGHNA and CDR2 YNFKEQ. The CDR3 spans 14 residues. The CDR3 bases are TGTGCCAGCAGCCAAGATGGTAAACCTAGCGGAACTTTCTTT. It yields the protein CASSQDGKPSGTFF.

The V and J genes are TRBV18 and TRBJ2-5; 7 bases are shared with TRBD1. Germline V gives CDR1 KGHSH, CDR2 LQKENI. This CDR3 has 18 amino acids. V shed 3 bases and J 0 bases; nucleotides not matched to a gene: 13. In nucleotides, the CDR3 is TGTGCCAGCTCACCCCCGGACAGGCCCCTTAATTACCAAGAGACCCAGTACTTC. Protein product: CASSPPDRPLNYQETQYF.

The rearrangement links TRBV5-1 to TRBJ2-3, with 12 bases fitting TRBD1. CDR1 is SGHRS and CDR2 is YFSETQ in the germline V gene. Trimming at V came to 4 bases and at J to 5 bases, leaving 5 bases not matched to a gene. This CDR3 region has 15 residues. For the CDR3, the DNA is TGCGCCAGCAGCAGGGGACAGGGGGCATTAGATACGCAGTATTTT. This translates into CASSRGQGALDTQYF.

The gene calls are TRBV20-1 and TRBJ2-7; TRBD1 agrees at 8 bases. V shed 7 bases, J shed 3 bases, and the junction held 2 bases outside the gene matches. CDR1 and CDR2 (germline): DFQATT, SNEGSKA (reference sequence). CDR3 size: 11 residues. DNA for the CDR3: TGCAGTGGGACAGGGTACTACGAGCAGTACTTC. Encoded protein: CSGTGYYEQYF.

The chain has TRBV18 and TRBJ2-2; no firm D call. Germline values: CDR1 KGHSH, CDR2 LQKENI. The CDR3 has 14 residues. Trimming shortened V by 0 bases and J by 4 bases, and 6 bases separated the two germline ends. The CDR3 spells CASSPPESTGELFF. CDR3 sequence (DNA): TGTGCCAGCTCACCACCGGAGAGCACCGGGGAGCTGTTTTTT.

The CDR3 loop reads CAIRALAGGPDEQYF. The CDR3 region has the DNA TGTGCCATCAGGGCGCTAGCGGGAGGTCCCGACGAGCAGTACTTC. V gene TRBV10-3 combines with J gene TRBJ2-7; 11 nucleotides agree with TRBD2. CDR1 ENHRY and CDR2 SYGVKD come from the germline V gene. The CDR3 contains 15 residues. V was pared by 6 bases and J by 5 bases, with 9 bases of the junction left unmatched.

The chain combines TRBV9 with TRBJ2-1; TRBD2 is a possible D gene (5 bases). This CDR3 comprises 14 residues. Germline loops: CDR1 SGDLS, CDR2 YYNGEE. V was trimmed by 3 bases and J by 0 bases, leaving 7 bases between them. The DNA of the CDR3 is TGTGCCAGCAGCGCCGGAGGCTCCTACAATGAGCAGTTCTTC. Translation: CASSAGGSYNEQFF.

The chain recombines TRBV5-1 with TRBJ2-1; 7 nucleotides agree with TRBD1. The CDR3 consists of 14 residues. CDR1 SGHRS and CDR2 YFSETQ come from the germline V gene. The trim removed 1 base at V and 6 bases at J, leaving 4 bases unmatched. CDR3 bases: TGCGCCAGCAGCTTGTGGACAGGAAGCAATGAGCAGTTCTTC. It translates to CASSLWTGSNEQFF.

This sequence joins TRBV19 and TRBJ1-1, with D uncertain. The V gene's germline CDR1 is LNHDA and CDR2 SQIVND (reference sequence). CDR3 length equals 12 residues. Trimming took 4 bases from V and 1 from J, leaving 4 bases between them. CDR3 sequence (DNA): TGTGCCAGTAGTACAGGGAACACTGAAGCTTTCTTT. Protein: CASSTGNTEAFF.

CDR3 sequence reads: CASFSYAEETQYF. The CDR3 nucleotides read TGTGCCAGCTTCTCCTACGCCGAAGAGACCCAGTACTTC. The V call is TRBV18, the J call TRBJ2-5; D remains ambiguous. V shed 7 bases and J shed 3 bases, with 12 bases lying between them. The CDR3 totals 13 residues. CDR1 and CDR2 (germline): KGHSH, LQKENI. Based on the CDR3 plus reference TRBV18 and TRBJ2-5, the full variable domain is NAGVMQNPRHLVRRRGQEARLRCSPMKGHSHVYWYRQLPEEGLKFMVYLQKENIIDESGMPKERFSAEFPKEGPSILRIQQVVRGDSAAYFCASFSYAEETQYFGPGTRLLVL.

This chain uses TRBV28 with TRBJ1-1; D is ambiguous. CDR1 and CDR2 from the germline V gene are MDHEN and SYDVKM. Trimming shortened V by 7 bases and J by 0 bases, and 12 bases separated the two germline ends. The CDR3 covers 14 residues. The CDR3 is CASTSSTLNTEAFF. The DNA for the CDR3 is TGTGCCAGCACATCTTCGACACTGAACACTGAAGCTTTCTTT.

The rearrangement joins TRBV5-1 to TRBJ2-7, with 8 positions matching TRBD2. The V and J ends lost 2 bases and 3 bases, in that order; junction bases with no gene match: 7. Germline V gene data show CDR1 as SGHRS and CDR2 as YFSETQ. The CDR3 consists of 15 residues. CDR3: CASSFASGSNYEQYF. The DNA for the CDR3 is TGCGCCAGCAGCTTCGCCAGCGGGAGTAACTACGAGCAGTACTTC.

V is TRBV2 and J is TRBJ2-7; perhaps TRBD1 as D (5 bases). V was trimmed by 6 bases and J by 3 bases, leaving 9 bases between them. The V gene's germline CDR1 is SNHLY and CDR2 FYNNEI. The CDR3 totals 12 residues. CDR3 sequence reads: CASSPQGYEQYF. The CDR3 DNA sequence: TGTGCCAGCAGCCCCCAGGGCTACGAGCAGTACTTC.

The chain carries TRBV6-5 and TRBJ2-7; 9 bases are a match to TRBD1. CDR1 is MNHEY and CDR2 is SVGAGI in the germline V gene. The CDR3 sequence is 15 residues long. V lost 5 bases, J lost 2 bases, and 7 bases stayed unmatched. The CDR3 DNA reads as TGTGCCAGCAGTCGGACAGGGGAAGGGACCTACGAGCAGTACTTC. Amino acid sequence: CASSRTGEGTYEQYF.

CDR3 bases: TGCAGCGCGGCGGGGCTAGCGGGAGGGCCCACCTACAATGAGCAGTTCTTC. Protein: CSAAGLAGGPTYNEQFF. J is TRBJ2-1 and V is TRBV29-1, with 12 bases that match TRBD2. This CDR3 has 17 residues. Germline values: CDR1 SQVTM, CDR2 ANQGSEA. V dropped 7 bases and J dropped 2; count of bases not matched to a gene: 12.

The V call is TRBV28, the J call TRBJ2-1; tentative D call: TRBD2 (5 bases). Trimming shortened V by 6 bases and J by 7 bases, and 13 bases separated the two germline ends. The CDR3 is made up of 13 amino acids. The germline V gene encodes CDR1 MDHEN and CDR2 SYDVKM. CDR3 DNA sequence: TGTGCCAGCAGCACTGGATGGGAGAATGAGCAGTTCTTC. Amino acids: CASSTGWENEQFF. The full variable domain, rest sourced from reference TRBV28 and TRBJ2-1, is DVKVTQSSRYLVKRTGEKVFLECVQDMDHENMFWYRQDPGLGLRLIYFSYDVKMKEKGDIPEGYSVSREKKERFSLILESASTNQTSMYLCASSTGWENEQFFGPGTRLTVL.

The chain uses TRBV7-9 and TRBJ1-5; 11 nucleotides match TRBD1. Germline loops: CDR1 SEHNR, CDR2 FQNEAQ (reference sequence). CDR3 length: 16 residues. V dropped 4 bases and J dropped 6; count of bases not matched to a gene: 8. This CDR3 is CASSSITGTGGQPQHF. DNA of the CDR3: TGTGCCAGCAGCTCCATTACCGGGACAGGGGGTCAGCCCCAGCATTTT.

The genes are TRBV28 and TRBJ1-4, with D uncertain. The length of the CDR3 is 15 residues. Germline V lookup: CDR1 MDHEN, CDR2 SYDVKM. Trimming pared 7 bases from V and 6 bases from J, leaving 18 bases between. The CDR3 protein is CASKFPGVIDEKLFF. The CDR3 DNA sequence: TGTGCCAGCAAGTTCCCCGGGGTTATCGATGAAAAACTGTTTTTT.

The chain joins TRBV27 to TRBJ1-5, with D perhaps TRBD1 (5 bases). Trimming pared 4 bases from V and 11 bases from J, leaving 27 bases between. The germline V gene has CDR1 MNHEY and CDR2 SMNVEV (reference sequence). The CDR3 runs 17 residues. CDR3: CASSSLLGGSLIVTQHF. The CDR3 DNA is TGTGCCAGCAGTTCCCTCCTTGGGGGGTCCCTCATCGTGACCCAGCATTTT.

This clone was recorded only once. The V call is TRBV4-2, the J call TRBJ2-5; tentatively, D is TRBD1 (6 bases). The closer fit of TRBJ2-7 to the DNA end suggests the J call may be wrong. From germline, CDR1 is LGHNA and CDR2 YNFKEQ. The CDR3 is 13 residues long. CDR3 loop: CASSQQQGYEQYF. The DNA for the CDR3 is TGTGCCAGCAGCCAACAACAGGGATACGAGCAGTACTTC.